This T cell receptor (beta chain) appears in the sequencing data of a study of T-cell memory formation after mild COVID-19. Study-wide findings and caveats: Clones shrinking from day 15 to 85 showed even CD4/CD8 mixes; later expanders tilted CD4+.

The CDR3 sequence is 15 residues long. The trim removed 6 bases at V and 0 bases at J, leaving 5 bases unmatched. Germline V lookup: CDR1 SGHTA, CDR2 FQGNSA. Comment on this clonotype: The antigen remains unidentified.

TCRdb fed the 5' RACE reads into MiXCR, producing one record per CDR3 protein. Of a few hundred thousand distinct CDR3 sequences listed, roughly 10% are singletons. The sequencing input was PBMCs or a T cell subset sorted from them (not recorded which). V is TRBV7-2 and J is TRBJ2-7, with TRBD2 matching 10 bases. This clonotype was obtained from a man between 18 and 35 years old who had mild COVID-19 (a few samples of this study predate the infection). Cell type and time point are not known. The CDR3 here is CASRRTSGDSYEQYF. The DNA for the CDR3 is TGTGCCAGCAGGCGTACTAGCGGGGACTCCTACGAGCAGTACTTC.